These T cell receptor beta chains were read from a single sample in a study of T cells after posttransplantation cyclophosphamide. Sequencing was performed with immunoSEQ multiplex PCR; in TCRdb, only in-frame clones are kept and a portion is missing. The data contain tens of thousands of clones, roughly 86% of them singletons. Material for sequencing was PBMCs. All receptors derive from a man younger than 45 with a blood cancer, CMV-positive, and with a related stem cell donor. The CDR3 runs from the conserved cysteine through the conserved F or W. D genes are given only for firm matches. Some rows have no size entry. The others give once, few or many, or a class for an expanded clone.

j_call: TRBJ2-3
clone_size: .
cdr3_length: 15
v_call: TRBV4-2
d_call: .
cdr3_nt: TGTGCCAGCAGCCCCCAGGGAGGCGTCACAGATACGCAGTATTTT
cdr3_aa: CASSPQGGVTDTQYF

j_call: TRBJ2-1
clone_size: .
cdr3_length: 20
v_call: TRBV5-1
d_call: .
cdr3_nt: TGCGCCAGCAGCTTGATTCTCGGGGGGCCTCCCCTTCTCTCCTACAATGAGCAGTTCTTC
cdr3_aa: CASSLILGGPPLLSYNEQFF

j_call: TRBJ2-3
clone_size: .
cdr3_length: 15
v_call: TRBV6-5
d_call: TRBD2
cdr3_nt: TGTGCCAGCAGTTACTCGACGAGCCCAGCGGGAGTACAGTATTTT
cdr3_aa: CASSYSTSPAGVQYF

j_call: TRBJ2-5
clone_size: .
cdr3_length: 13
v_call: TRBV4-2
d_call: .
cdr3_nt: TGTGCCAGCAGCCAAGGGCAGATAGAGACCCAGTACTTC
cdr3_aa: CASSQGQIETQYF

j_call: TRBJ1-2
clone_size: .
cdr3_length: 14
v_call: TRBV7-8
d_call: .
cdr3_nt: TGTGCCAGCAGCTTTCGGGAGGGTTGGGATGGCTACACCTTC
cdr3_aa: CASSFREGWDGYTF

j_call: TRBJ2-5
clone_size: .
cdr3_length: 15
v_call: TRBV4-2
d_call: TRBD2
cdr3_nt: TGTGCCAGCAGCCATTCTAGCGGGAGGCAAGAGACCCAGTACTTC
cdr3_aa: CASSHSSGRQETQYF

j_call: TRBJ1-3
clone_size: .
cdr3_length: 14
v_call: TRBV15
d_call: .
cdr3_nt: TGTGCCACCAGCAGAGATATCGGTCTGGACACCATATATTTT
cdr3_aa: CATSRDIGLDTIYF

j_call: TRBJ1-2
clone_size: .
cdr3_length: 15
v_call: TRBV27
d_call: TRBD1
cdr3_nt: TGTGCCAGCAGTCAGACAGGGGTGGAAAACTATGGCTACACCTTC
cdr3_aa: CASSQTGVENYGYTF

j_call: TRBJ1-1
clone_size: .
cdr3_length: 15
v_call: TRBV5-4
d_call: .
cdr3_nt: TGTGCCAGCAGCCTGGGGTGGGAGGGGAAGACTGAAGCTTTCTTT
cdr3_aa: CASSLGWEGKTEAFF

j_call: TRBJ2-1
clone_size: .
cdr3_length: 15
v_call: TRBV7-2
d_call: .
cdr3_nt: TGTGCCAGCAGCTCCGGCGGTAGCCCCTACAATGAGCAGTTCTTC
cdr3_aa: CASSSGGSPYNEQFF

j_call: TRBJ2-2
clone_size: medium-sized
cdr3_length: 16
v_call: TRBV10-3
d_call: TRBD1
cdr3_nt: TGTGCCATCAGTGAGCCCGACAGGGGGAACACCGGGGAGCTGTTTTTT
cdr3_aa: CAISEPDRGNTGELFF

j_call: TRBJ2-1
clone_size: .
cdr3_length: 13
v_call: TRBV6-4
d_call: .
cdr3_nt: TGTGCCAGCAGTGTTAGCGAATACAATGAGCAGTTCTTC
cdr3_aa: CASSVSEYNEQFF

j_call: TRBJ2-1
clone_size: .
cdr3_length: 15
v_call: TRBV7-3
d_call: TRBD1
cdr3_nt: TGTGCCAGCAGCCCATGGACAGGGGGTGGCAATGAGCAGTTCTTC
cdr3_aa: CASSPWTGGGNEQFF

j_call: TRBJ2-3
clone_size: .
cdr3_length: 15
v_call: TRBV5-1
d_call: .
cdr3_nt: TGCGCCAGCAGCTTGAGTAGCGGTAGCACAGATACGCAGTATTTT
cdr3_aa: CASSLSSGSTDTQYF

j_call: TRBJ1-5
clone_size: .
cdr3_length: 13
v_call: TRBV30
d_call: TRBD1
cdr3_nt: TGTGCCTGGAGCGGACAGGGCTGGGGGCCCCAGCATTTT
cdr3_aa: CAWSGQGWGPQHF

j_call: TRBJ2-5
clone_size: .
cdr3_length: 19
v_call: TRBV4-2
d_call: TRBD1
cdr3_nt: TGTGCCAGCAGCCAGAGATTCCAGACCGGGACAGGGGGCCTAGAGACCCAGTACTTC
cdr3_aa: CASSQRFQTGTGGLETQYF

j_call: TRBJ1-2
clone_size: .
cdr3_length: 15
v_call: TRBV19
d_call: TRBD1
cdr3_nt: TGTGCCAGTAGTATTCGACAGGGAGTAGGCTATGGCTACACCTTC
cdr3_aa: CASSIRQGVGYGYTF

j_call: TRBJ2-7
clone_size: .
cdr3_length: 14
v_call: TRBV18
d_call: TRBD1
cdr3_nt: TGTGCCAGCTCATCAGACAGGGGTGCTTACGAGCAGTACTTC
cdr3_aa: CASSSDRGAYEQYF

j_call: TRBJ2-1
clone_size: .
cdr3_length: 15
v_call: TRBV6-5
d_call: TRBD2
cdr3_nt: TGTGCCAGCACTTTAGGGACTAGCGGGAGCACTGAGCAGTTCTTC
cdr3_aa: CASTLGTSGSTEQFF

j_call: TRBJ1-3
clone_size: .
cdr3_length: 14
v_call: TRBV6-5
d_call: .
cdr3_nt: TGTGCCAGCAGTTACTCACAGCTTGGAAACACCATATATTTT
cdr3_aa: CASSYSQLGNTIYF

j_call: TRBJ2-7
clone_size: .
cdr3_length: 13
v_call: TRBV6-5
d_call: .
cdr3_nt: TGTGCCAGCAGGGCGGTTTATAGCTACGAGCAGTACTTC
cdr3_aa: CASRAVYSYEQYF

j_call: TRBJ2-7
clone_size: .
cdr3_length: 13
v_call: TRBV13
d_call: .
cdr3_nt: TGTGCCAGCAGCTCGCCCCTAGCCCACGAGCAGTACTTC
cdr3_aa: CASSSPLAHEQYF

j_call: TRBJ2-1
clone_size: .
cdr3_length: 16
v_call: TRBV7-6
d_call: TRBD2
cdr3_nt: TGTGCCAGCAGCTATGATCGACTAGCAGCCTACAATGAGCAGTTCTTC
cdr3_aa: CASSYDRLAAYNEQFF

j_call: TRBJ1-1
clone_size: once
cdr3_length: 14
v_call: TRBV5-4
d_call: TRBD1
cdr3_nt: TGTGCCAGCAGCCACGGACAGGGGGCCACTGAAGCTTTCTTT
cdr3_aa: CASSHGQGATEAFF

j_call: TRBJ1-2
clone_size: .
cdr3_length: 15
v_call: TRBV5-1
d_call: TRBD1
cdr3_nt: TGCGCCAGCAGCTCTGCTGTGGGACAGGGTTATGGCTACACCTTC
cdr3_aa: CASSSAVGQGYGYTF

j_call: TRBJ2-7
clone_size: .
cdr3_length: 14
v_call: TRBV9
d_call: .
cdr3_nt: TGTGCCAGCAGCCCGCACAGGGACTCCTACGAGCAGTACTTC
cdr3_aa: CASSPHRDSYEQYF

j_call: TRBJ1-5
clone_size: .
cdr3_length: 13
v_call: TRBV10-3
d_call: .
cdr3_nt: TGTGCCATCAGTAGACAGGAAAATCAGCCCCAGCATTTT
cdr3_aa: CAISRQENQPQHF

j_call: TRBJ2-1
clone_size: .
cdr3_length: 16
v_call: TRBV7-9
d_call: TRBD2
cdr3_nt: TGTGCCAGCAGCATCCCAGGACTAGCGGAGTACAATGAGCAGTTCTTC
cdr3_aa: CASSIPGLAEYNEQFF

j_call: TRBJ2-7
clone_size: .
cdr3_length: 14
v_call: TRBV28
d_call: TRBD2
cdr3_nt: TGTGCCAGCAGCGTAGCGGGACCAACCTACGAGCAGTACTTC
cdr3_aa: CASSVAGPTYEQYF

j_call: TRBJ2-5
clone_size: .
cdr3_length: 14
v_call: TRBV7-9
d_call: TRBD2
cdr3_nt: TGTGCCAGCAGCTTACGGCTAGCGGGAGAGACCCAGTACTTC
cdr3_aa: CASSLRLAGETQYF

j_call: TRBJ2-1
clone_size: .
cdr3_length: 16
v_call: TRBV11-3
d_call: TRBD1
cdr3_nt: TGTGCCAGCAGCTTAGGGTGGACAGGGATAAACAATGAGCAGTTCTTC
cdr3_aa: CASSLGWTGINNEQFF

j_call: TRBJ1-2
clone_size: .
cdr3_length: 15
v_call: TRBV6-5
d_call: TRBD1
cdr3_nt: TGTGCCAGCAGTTACTCGCAGGGGGCTAACTATGGCTACACCTTC
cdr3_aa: CASSYSQGANYGYTF

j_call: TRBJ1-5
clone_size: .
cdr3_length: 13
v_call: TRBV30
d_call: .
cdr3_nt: TGTGCCTGGAGTGTAGCGGGGATGGGGACCCAGCATTTT
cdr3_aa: CAWSVAGMGTQHF

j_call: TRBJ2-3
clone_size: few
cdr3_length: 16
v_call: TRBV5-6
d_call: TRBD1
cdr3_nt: TGTGCCAGCACCATGCGGACAGGGGGTTCCACAGATACGCAGTATTTT
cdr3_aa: CASTMRTGGSTDTQYF

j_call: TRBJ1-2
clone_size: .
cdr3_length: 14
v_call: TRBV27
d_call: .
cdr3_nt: TGTGCCAGCAGTTTAAGTAGGACAGACTATGGCTACACCTTC
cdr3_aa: CASSLSRTDYGYTF

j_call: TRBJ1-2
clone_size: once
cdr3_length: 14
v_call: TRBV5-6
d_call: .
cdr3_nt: TGTGCCAGCAGGATAAAGGCGGGACTGGATGGCTACACCTTC
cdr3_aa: CASRIKAGLDGYTF

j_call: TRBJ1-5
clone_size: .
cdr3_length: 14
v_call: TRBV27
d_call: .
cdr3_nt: TGTGCCAGCACCCCGGGGGGCGGAAATCAGCCCCAGCATTTT
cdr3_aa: CASTPGGGNQPQHF

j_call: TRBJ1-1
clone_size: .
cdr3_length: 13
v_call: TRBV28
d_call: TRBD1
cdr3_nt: TGTGCCAGCAGCCTGACAGGGGGCGCCGAAGCTTTCTTT
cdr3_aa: CASSLTGGAEAFF

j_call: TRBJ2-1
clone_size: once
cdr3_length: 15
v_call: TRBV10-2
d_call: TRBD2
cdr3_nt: TGCGCCAGCACTGAAAGCGGGAGTTCCTACAATGAGCAGTTCTTC
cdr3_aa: CASTESGSSYNEQFF

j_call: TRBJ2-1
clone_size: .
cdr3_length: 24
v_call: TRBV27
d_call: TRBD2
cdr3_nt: TGTGCCAGCAGTTTAAAAACCCCGCTTCCTGGGATAACTAGCGGGAGGGCGATCTACAATGAGCAGTTCTTC
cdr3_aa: CASSLKTPLPGITSGRAIYNEQFF

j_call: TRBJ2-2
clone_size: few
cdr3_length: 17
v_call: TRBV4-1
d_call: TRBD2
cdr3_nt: TGCGCCAGCAGCCAAGGGCTGCTAGCGGGAGGGGCCGGGGAGCTGTTTTTT
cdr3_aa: CASSQGLLAGGAGELFF

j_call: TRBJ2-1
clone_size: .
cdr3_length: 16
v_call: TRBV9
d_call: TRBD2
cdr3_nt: TGTGCCAGCAGCTCGGGGTTGGGGAGGGAATACAATGAGCAGTTCTTC
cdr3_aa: CASSSGLGREYNEQFF

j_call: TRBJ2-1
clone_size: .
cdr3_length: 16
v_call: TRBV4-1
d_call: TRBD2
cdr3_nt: TGCGCCAGCAGCCTAACCCCGGGACTAGCTTCCAATGAGCAGTTCTTC
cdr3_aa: CASSLTPGLASNEQFF

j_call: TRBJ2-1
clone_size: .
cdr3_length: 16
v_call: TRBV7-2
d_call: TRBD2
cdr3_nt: TGTGCCAGCAGCACAGCCGGGACTAGCGGGAGTAATGAGCAGTTCTTC
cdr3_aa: CASSTAGTSGSNEQFF

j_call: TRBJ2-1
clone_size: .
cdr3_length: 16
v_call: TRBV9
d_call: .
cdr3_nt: TGTGCCAGCAGCGTAGAGAACTACTCACCCCGGAATGAGCAGTTCTTC
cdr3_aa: CASSVENYSPRNEQFF